The 3 T cell receptor beta chains in this list originate from one sample, sequenced in a study of blood T cell repertoires in COVID-19. Some clones are missing from TCRdb's copy, which holds only in-frame ones; the method was immunoSEQ multiplex PCR. Of roughly 280,000 clones listed, more than 80% are singletons. The sequenced sample consisted of PBMCs or T cells enriched from blood (not recorded which). These receptors were obtained from a young woman who had recovered from COVID-19.

The rearrangement links TRBV28 to TRBJ1-6; D is perhaps TRBD1 (6 bases). CDR1 MDHEN and CDR2 SYDVKM come from the germline V gene. Trimming shortened V by 4 bases and J by 7 bases, and 20 bases separated the two germline ends. This CDR3 is 17 amino acids long. The CDR3 region is CASSSVGGLRGNSPLHF. CDR3 DNA sequence: TGTGCCAGCAGTTCCGTGGGGGGGCTGAGGGGAAATTCACCCCTCCACTTT. Drawing the rest from reference TRBV28 and TRBJ1-6, the complete variable domain is DVKVTQSSRYLVKRTGEKVFLECVQDMDHENMFWYRQDPGLGLRLIYFSYDVKMKEKGDIPEGYSVSREKKERFSLILESASTNQTSMYLCASSSVGGLRGNSPLHFGNGTRLTVT.

The genes are TRBV28 and TRBJ2-3; possible D gene TRBD2, 5 bases. V was cut by 5 bases and J by 0 bases, with 18 bases left in between. Germline V gives CDR1 MDHEN, CDR2 SYDVKM. CDR3 length equals 17 residues. Written as DNA, the CDR3 is TGTGCCAGCAGTCAAACCCGGACTGCCCCTAGCACAGATACGCAGTATTTT. Translated, it gives CASSQTRTAPSTDTQYF. The entire variable domain, with the rest obtained from reference TRBV28 and TRBJ2-3, is as follows: DVKVTQSSRYLVKRTGEKVFLECVQDMDHENMFWYRQDPGLGLRLIYFSYDVKMKEKGDIPEGYSVSREKKERFSLILESASTNQTSMYLCASSQTRTAPSTDTQYFGPGTRLTVL.

This clone was seen a handful of times. The rearrangement joins TRBV7-9 to TRBJ2-7; D remains ambiguous. CDR1 is SEHNR and CDR2 is FQNEAQ in the germline V gene (reference sequence). The CDR3 has 13 residues. With 0 bases removed from V and 12 bases from J, the gap between germline ends came to 15 bases. CDR3 sequence: CASSLAKNQEWYF. CDR3 nucleotide sequence: TGTGCCAGCAGCTTAGCGAAAAATCAGGAATGGTACTTC.